A selection of T cell receptor beta chains follows, all from one sample in a study of CXCR3-negative and CXCR3-positive naive CD8 T cells. TCRdb re-called the 5' RACE reads and gives one entry per CDR3 protein, without DNA. Recorded here are fewer than 95,000 distinct CDR3 sequences; the top ten clones represent around 1.7%. Sequencing used naive CXCR3- CD8+ T cells from blood. Receptor source: a human donor in good health. Some clones in this sample may be carry-over from other donors' samples. Both conserved end residues are part of each CDR3.

v_call	j_call	cdr3_aa
TRBV20-1	TRBJ1-1	CSGRERGHTEAFF
TRBV29-1	TRBJ2-3	CSVDGLAGEVTDTQYF
TRBV29-1	TRBJ2-1	CSLLRGAAYNEQFF
TRBV6-5	TRBJ2-5	CASRHGGVETQYF
TRBV28	TRBJ2-5	CASSSGPQETQYF
TRBV20-1	TRBJ2-7	CSARVGVGEQYF
TRBV7-3	TRBJ2-2	CASSWDSTGELFF
TRBV5-6	TRBJ2-2	CASSLDLWDTGELFF
TRBV5-5	TRBJ2-7	CASSLVAGASYEQYF
TRBV5-1	TRBJ2-3	CASSLATGLSDTQYF
TRBV5-1	TRBJ2-7	CASSLAGGIDEQYF
TRBV4-2	TRBJ2-7	CASSQDRAGEQYF
TRBV4-3	TRBJ2-7	CASSLLTGQGDEQYF
TRBV7-2	TRBJ2-1	CASSLSPGGYNEQFF
TRBV28	TRBJ1-1	CASSLYDTGRNTEAFF
TRBV29-1	TRBJ2-1	CSVLPPLAGSYNEQFF
TRBV6-5	TRBJ2-7	CASSYPRTGDPYEQYF
TRBV3-1	TRBJ1-1	CASSRDRDTEAFF
TRBV7-9	TRBJ1-1	CASSFQPGQGMNTEAFF
TRBV27	TRBJ2-7	CASSSGTYGVSYYEQYF
TRBV28	TRBJ2-7	CASSLRQGVGEQYF
TRBV14	TRBJ1-1	CASSQEGRGRTEAFF
TRBV28	TRBJ1-1	CASSLDSDLNTEAFF
TRBV25-1	TRBJ1-1	CASSSRGNTEAFF
TRBV28	TRBJ2-1	CASSVLRGAEQFF
TRBV7-8	TRBJ1-3	CASSFLRAGQKNGNTIYF
TRBV28	TRBJ1-2	CASSSRSAIRHYTF
TRBV12-3/TRBV12-4	TRBJ2-5	CASSFTGVQETQYF
TRBV7-2	TRBJ1-5	CASSPRTDEEGNQPQHF
TRBV6-6	TRBJ2-2	CASSYSRGGSGELFF
TRBV7-2	TRBJ2-3	CASSASAEDTQYF
TRBV30	TRBJ2-7	CAWSWSDRDEQYF
TRBV29-1	TRBJ1-2	CSVGGAYGYTF
TRBV10-3	TRBJ2-7	CAISVDRGPYEQYF
TRBV21-1	TRBJ2-3	CASSKALLGQGYTDTQYF
TRBV7-9	TRBJ2-7	CASSLPSAWQGSDEQYF
TRBV5-6	TRBJ1-1	CASNLRNTEAFF
TRBV7-8	TRBJ2-2	CASSSIIGELFF
TRBV7-9	TRBJ2-3	CASSLAESVADTQYF
TRBV7-7	TRBJ1-3	CASSQGPHSGNTIYF
TRBV20-1	TRBJ2-4	CSARGGEAKNIQYF
TRBV10-3	TRBJ2-4	CAISEPRGDAALGTKNIQYF
TRBV29-1	TRBJ2-7	CSVELTGGTYEQYF
TRBV29-1	TRBJ2-1	CSVESSDGPYNEQFF
TRBV3-1	TRBJ1-5	CASSPQGNDQPQHF
TRBV21-1	TRBJ1-1	CASRLNVPLCVNTEAFF